The source of this T cell receptor (beta chain) is a study of patients and donors after allogeneic stem cell transplantation. Germline assignment: CDR1 DFQATT and CDR2 SNEGSKA (reference sequence). The CDR3 runs to 13 residues. Trimming stripped 6 bases from V and 4 bases from J, with 13 bases between. Each CDR3 protein gets one entry after TCRdb re-called the RT-PCR reads with MiXCR. This sample has almost 90,000 distinct CDR3 sequences, with 5% found just once. Sequenced input: blood, either unsorted or a sorted T cell fraction (not recorded which). This chain connects TRBV20-1 to TRBJ2-4; D is perhaps TRBD2 (6 bases). The receptor comes from a human donor who was either an allogeneic HSCT recipient or a stem cell or donor lymphocyte infusion donor (not recorded which). It is not recorded whose cells these are; they may come from a transplant donor. The CDR3 region has the DNA TGCAGTGCCTGGGAGGCGCGTAAAAACATTCAGTACTTC. Encoded protein: CSAWEARKNIQYF.